The next 11 T cell receptor beta chains were all read from a single sample in a study of spatial heterogeneity in lung cancer. Noted time point: sample taken at primary tumor resection. Whole RNA came from tumor, nontumor lung or frozen PBMC and was sequenced without being sorted. MiXCR, applied by TCRdb to the 5' RACE reads, yields one record per CDR3 protein. The sample shows approximately 6,900 distinct CDR3 sequences, around 5.3% of them seen only once. The source material was normal lung tissue next to the tumor, sampled at surgery. The receptors come from a female donor with early-stage non-small cell lung cancer.

As concerns this clonotype: This beta chain is an off-target read within a library intended for alpha chains, so its frequency means little. This chain uses TRBV5-1 with TRBJ2-7; 8 nucleotides align to TRBD1. Trimming cost V 4 bases and J 5 bases; bases outside gene matches: 8. The length of the CDR3 is 14 residues. The V gene's germline CDR1 is SGHRS and CDR2 YFSETQ. The CDR3 loop reads CASSPPTGAHEQYF. DNA for the CDR3: TGCGCCAGCAGCCCCCCGACAGGGGCCCACGAGCAGTACTTC.

By sample fraction, this clonotype is medium-sized (0.01 to 0.1%). This beta chain came through as a stray read in a library set up for alpha chains, and its size says little. The chain is built from TRBV6-5 and TRBJ2-1, with D possibly matching TRBD2 (6 bases). With 7 bases removed from V and 7 bases from J, the gap between germline ends came to 8 bases. The CDR3 sequence is 11 residues long. Germline V CDR1 and CDR2: MNHEY, SVGAGI. CDR3 DNA: TGTGCCAGCACCCGGGGGAATGAGCAGTTCTTC. This encodes CASTRGNEQFF.

Sample share makes this clonotype medium-sized (0.01 to 0.1%). Little can be read into the size of this beta chain, an off-target read in a library designed for alpha chains. The rearrangement joins TRBV7-9 to TRBJ1-5; D is possibly TRBD1 (6 bases). This CDR3 is built from 13 residues. V lost 6 bases and J 6 bases, leaving 12 bases between the germline ends. Germline lookup yields CDR1 SEHNR and CDR2 FQNEAQ (reference sequence). The DNA of the CDR3 is TGTGCCAGCAGTCAGGAGGGGGTTCAGCCCCAGCATTTT. This translates into CASSQEGVQPQHF. Drawing the rest from reference TRBV7-9 and TRBJ1-5, the complete variable domain is DTGVSQNPRHKITKRGQNVTFRCDPISEHNRLYWYRQTLGQGPEFLTYFQNEAQLEKSRLLSDRFSAERPKGSFSTLEIQRTEQGDSAMYLCASSQEGVQPQHFGDGTRLSIL.

Remarks on this clonotype: This beta chain is an off-target read within a library intended for alpha chains, so its frequency means little. The chain carries TRBV7-9 and TRBJ2-3; D unclear. The CDR3 has 15 amino acids. Germline CDR1 reads SEHNR; CDR2 reads FQNEAQ (reference sequence). Trimming shortened V by 1 base and J by 2 bases, and 10 bases separated the two germline ends. The DNA for the CDR3 is TGTGCCAGCAGCTTAGGGAGTGGGCCCACAGATACGCAGTATTTT. It codes for CASSLGSGPTDTQYF.

Relative to its sample, this clonotype is medium-sized (0.01 to 0.1%). Since the library was made to target alpha chains, this beta chain is a stray read and its abundance is not meaningful. This chain joins TRBV28 and TRBJ2-1; D gene uncertain. Looked up from germline, CDR1 is MDHEN and CDR2 is SYDVKM. V shed 10 bases and J shed 9 bases, with 19 bases lying between them. This CDR3 is 13 amino acids long. CDR3 nucleotides: TGTGCCACCACTGTAGTTTGGGCCGTTGAGCAGTTCTTC. Translating gives CATTVVWAVEQFF.

In this sample, this clonotype is medium-sized (0.01 to 0.1%). This beta chain was picked up by a library intended for alpha chains and is off target, so its count carries little meaning. This sequence joins TRBV29-1 and TRBJ2-1, with 8 bases identical to TRBD2. Germline V CDR1 and CDR2: SQVTM, ANQGSEA. After removal of 7 bases from V and 11 bases from J, the junction contained 13 bases not matched to a gene. The CDR3 covers 13 residues. The CDR3 spells CSALTGSGIQQFF. The CDR3 DNA reads TGCAGCGCCCTAACGGGTAGCGGGATACAGCAGTTCTTC.

This clonotype was observed at least ten times. A library prepared for alpha chains yielded this beta chain as an off-target read; its size is of little meaning. The chain has TRBV21-1 and TRBJ1-4; no check of the table's D call, TRBD1, against the DNA was made. TRBV21-1 is a documented pseudogene. The CDR3 spans 15 residues. The CDR3 DNA sequence: TGTGCCAGCAGCAAACGGGGACAGGTTAATGAAAAACTGTTTTTT. Its translation: CASSKRGQVNEKLFF.

This clonotype has ten or more counts. A library made for alpha chains picked up this beta chain off target, so its size means little. The chain links TRBV7-2 to TRBJ2-7; TRBD2 aligns across 7 bases. Germline V lookup: CDR1 SGHTA, CDR2 FQGNSA. J was trimmed by 0 bases and V by 3 bases; bases with no gene match: 8. This CDR3 comprises 16 residues. Here the CDR3 DNA reads TGTGCCAGCAGCTTGGGGAGGGACTTCTTCTCCTACGAGCAGTACTTC. Protein: CASSLGRDFFSYEQYF.

The sample holds many counts of this clonotype. This beta chain came through as a stray read in a library set up for alpha chains, and its size says little. The CDR3 region is CASSLAGQGGNEQFF. Here the CDR3 DNA reads TGCGCCAGCAGCTTGGCCGGACAGGGTGGTAATGAGCAGTTCTTC. The V gene is TRBV5-1, the J gene TRBJ2-1; 8 bases are shared with TRBD1. Germline V gene lookup returns CDR1 SGHRS and CDR2 YFSETQ. This CDR3 contains 15 residues. V lost 0 bases, J lost 7 bases, and 6 bases stayed unmatched.

Judged by abundance, this clonotype is medium-sized. This beta chain was picked up by a library intended for alpha chains and is off target, so its count carries little meaning. The chain employs TRBV7-3 and TRBJ2-1, with D perhaps given as TRBD1 or TRBD2 (5 bases each). Germline V gene data show CDR1 as SGHTA and CDR2 as FQGTGA. The CDR3 extends over 17 amino acids. Trimming cost V 1 base and J 5 bases, with 18 bases left between them. This chain's CDR3 is CASSLRGFGGVNNEQFF. Written as DNA, the CDR3 is TGTGCCAGCAGCTTAAGGGGGTTTGGAGGTGTTAACAATGAGCAGTTCTTC.

By share, this clonotype ranks as medium-sized. Within a library made for alpha chains, this beta chain is off target, and its count is uninformative. This chain joins TRBV7-9 and TRBJ1-1; no clear D. CDR3 length: 14 amino acids. V lost 3 bases to trimming and J lost 6 bases, with 14 bases between them. The germline V gene has CDR1 SEHNR and CDR2 FQNEAQ (reference sequence). The CDR3 nucleotides are TGTGCCAGCAGCTTTGAAGGTCAGGCCGCTGAAGCTTTCTTT. Its translation: CASSFEGQAAEAFF.